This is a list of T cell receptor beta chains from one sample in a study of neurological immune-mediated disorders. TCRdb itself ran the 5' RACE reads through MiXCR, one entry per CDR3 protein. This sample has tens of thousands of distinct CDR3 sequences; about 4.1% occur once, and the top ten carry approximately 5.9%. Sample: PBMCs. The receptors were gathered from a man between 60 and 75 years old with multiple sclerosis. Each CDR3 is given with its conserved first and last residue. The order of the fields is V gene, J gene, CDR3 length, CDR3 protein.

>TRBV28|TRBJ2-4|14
CASSSPVGKNIQYF
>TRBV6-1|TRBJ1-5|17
CASSGRTGGAYSQPQHF
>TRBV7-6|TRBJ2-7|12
CASSLKGDEQYF
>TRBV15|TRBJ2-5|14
CATSTRGGGETQYF
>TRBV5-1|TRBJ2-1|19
CASRLNGVGVGFTYNEQFF
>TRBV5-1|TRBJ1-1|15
CASSLNGVPDGEAFF
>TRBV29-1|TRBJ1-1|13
CSVRGAGAREAFF
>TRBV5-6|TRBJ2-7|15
CASSFKGTSSYEQYF
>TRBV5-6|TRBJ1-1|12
CASSLPATEAFF
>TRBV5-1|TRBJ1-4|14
CASSARAKDEKLFF
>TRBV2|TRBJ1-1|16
CASSGTTGGRRAEAFF